This T cell receptor beta chain originates from a study of PD-1 blockade in classical Hodgkin lymphoma. Findings and limits, study-wide: CD4+ but not CD8+ TCR diversity rose significantly by C4D1. Underlying causes for the observed repertoire differences were not defined, possibly disease activity or prior therapy.

Every patient was affected by relapse after autologous stem cell transplantation, while exposure to brentuximab vedotin was not uniform. From thawed PBMCs, CD4+ T cells were purified using magnetic negative selection. Relapsed/refractory classical Hodgkin lymphoma patients had complete, partial or progressive responses. Note on this clone: What it binds is unknown. One junction end does not reproduce the germline sequence, and a read error may be involved.

The protocol was immunoSEQ multiplex PCR, while the TCRdb copy is restricted to in-frame clones and leaves out a portion. The table records about 27,000 clones, about 74% of them present only once. The CDR3 runs 11 residues. The germline V gene has CDR1 SGHDT and CDR2 YYEEEE. The sequencing used CD4+ T cells from blood, collected at baseline. This TCR was recovered from a human donor with classical Hodgkin lymphoma. The V call is TRBV5-6, the J call TRBJ2-3; D perhaps matches TRBD2 (5 bases). The CDR3 DNA follows: TGTGCCAGCAGCTTGGGACTACGTGGAGATTTT. Its translation: CASSLGLRGDF.